This T cell receptor (beta chain) was sequenced in a study of Graves' ophthalmopathy and Graves' hyperthyroidism. The study's findings and limits: Stable hyperthyroidism and ophthalmopathy were told apart by a 13-signature model, which achieved about 90% sensitivity and around 80% specificity. Blood samples also showed most expanded thyroid clonotypes exceeding 0.001 frequency. Sensitivity reached roughly 71% and specificity around 72% when the model predicted ophthalmopathy progression.

As the template, RNA transcripts were used to amplify TCR beta CDR3 regions. The first-round RT-PCR employed HTBI primers together with the Qiagen OneStep RT-PCR kit. A multiplex PCR was then performed as the second round. TCRdb passed the multiplex PCR reads through MiXCR, listing each CDR3 protein once. In the table there are more than 550,000 distinct CDR3 sequences, 35% to 45% of which are singletons. This CDR3 comprises 17 residues. Germline V gene lookup returns CDR1 ENHRY and CDR2 SYGVKD. V shed 1 base, J shed 1 base, and the junction held 7 bases outside the gene matches. This clonotype was counted between two and nine times. What it binds is unknown. Pregnant or lactating patients and those with other autoimmune diseases or uncontrolled infections were excluded.

Material for sequencing was peripheral blood. J is TRBJ2-3 and V is TRBV10-3; 8 bases fit TRBD2. The clonotype was recovered from an adult man with Graves' ophthalmopathy. The CDR3 protein is CAISEFGGAHRTDTQYF. The CDR3 bases are TGTGCCATCAGTGAGTTCGGGGGGGCCCACCGCACAGATACGCAGTATTTT.